A selection of T cell receptor beta chains follows, all from one sample in a study of control samples from healthy donors and cancer patients. Measured with immunoSEQ multiplex PCR; TCRdb has only the in-frame clones, and not every one. The table includes approximately 60,000 clones, approximately 90% detected once. Sequencing used PBMCs. These TCRs come from a woman between 50 and 59 years old with colorectal cancer. CDR3s include the opening cysteine and the closing phenylalanine or tryptophan. Each record gives: J gene, CDR3 length, clone size, V gene, CDR3 protein. A row's size may be missing; if present it is once, few, many or a size class.

>TRBJ1-2|15|NA|TRBV9
CASSPADNPGRGYTF
>TRBJ2-7|14|NA|TRBV7-9
CASSLLQASYEQYF
>TRBJ1-1|12|NA|TRBV11-2
CASSLDSGEAFF
>TRBJ2-6|13|NA|TRBV10-3
CAISESGANVLTF
>TRBJ1-2|13|NA|TRBV2
CASSFGQGYGYTF
>TRBJ2-1|12|NA|TRBV6-1
CASSDRDREQFF
>TRBJ2-5|14|NA|TRBV5-8
CASRRTGGQETQYF
>TRBJ2-3|15|NA|TRBV5-1
CASSLGSSGTDTQYF
>TRBJ1-2|13|NA|TRBV12-3/TRBV12-4
CASSYRASYGYTF
>TRBJ1-4|16|NA|TRBV19
CASSAPRTGTAEKLFF
>TRBJ2-2|18|NA|TRBV5-1
CASSFMAYRASPPGELFF
>TRBJ2-3|14|NA|TRBV9
CASSVAAAADTQYF
>TRBJ1-3|16|NA|TRBV18
CASSPWTGDNGNTIYF
>TRBJ1-6|15|NA|TRBV5-1
CASSLVREGGSPLHF
>TRBJ2-5|13|NA|TRBV6-1
CASSELGFETQYF
>TRBJ2-2|15|NA|TRBV18
CASSSQGLEIGELFF
>TRBJ2-3|17|NA|TRBV19
CASSRPRLAGASDTQYF
>TRBJ2-7|14|NA|TRBV27
CASSLSLLSYEQYF
>TRBJ2-3|11|NA|TRBV6-5
CASKRQGTQYF
>TRBJ1-1|16|NA|TRBV19
CASSISGAEMNTEAFF
>TRBJ1-3|15|NA|TRBV30
CAWSYHRGSGNTIYF
>TRBJ2-1|14|NA|TRBV3-1/TRBV3-2
CASSQAQGGREQFF
>TRBJ2-2|15|NA|TRBV7-6
CATKQLAGHTGELFF
>TRBJ2-7|16|NA|TRBV5-5
CASSLAAWTSVDEQYF
>TRBJ2-4|20|NA|TRBV5-1
CASSAARGTEAGLAKNIQYF
>TRBJ2-1|13|NA|TRBV28
CASTRRSYNEQFF
>TRBJ1-1|15|NA|TRBV3-1/TRBV3-2
CASSLTGPSGTEAFF
>TRBJ2-3|16|NA|TRBV11-2
CASSRLIWQVTDTQYF
>TRBJ2-3|14|NA|TRBV27
CASSLLERTDTQYF
>TRBJ1-1|13|NA|TRBV12-3/TRBV12-4
CASSLAGELEAFF
>TRBJ2-5|14|NA|TRBV11-3
CASSTGQGQETQYF
>TRBJ1-1|15|NA|TRBV2
CASSPRGTVNTEAFF
>TRBJ1-3|16|NA|TRBV6-5
CASSYDAPSPGNTIYF
>TRBJ2-3|19|NA|TRBV5-5
CASSLSWTSGGARSDTQYF
>TRBJ2-5|11|NA|TRBV2
CASVRQETQYF
>TRBJ1-5|14|NA|TRBV28
CASSGSYSNQPQHF
>TRBJ1-1|14|NA|TRBV5-1
CASSSRPENTEAFF
>TRBJ1-2|15|NA|TRBV18
CASSPGPRTWGGYTF
>TRBJ1-5|16|NA|TRBV28
CASSPGGQSLGQPQHF
>TRBJ1-2|12|NA|TRBV12-3/TRBV12-4
CASSPNRAGYTF
>TRBJ1-6|14|NA|TRBV28
CASMNAGANSPLHF
>TRBJ1-2|13|NA|TRBV2
CAGGTGDLWSYTF
>TRBJ2-7|13|NA|TRBV29-1
CSVAAGGPYEQYF
>TRBJ1-4|13|once|TRBV30
CAWSASVNEKLFF
>TRBJ2-5|15|NA|TRBV5-1
CASSSLRAGEETQYF
>TRBJ1-1|13|NA|TRBV7-6
CASSYGPRTEAFF
>TRBJ2-5|15|NA|TRBV6-1
CASSESRASGETQYF
>TRBJ1-1|13|few|TRBV2
CASRWTSNTEAFF
>TRBJ2-3|20|NA|TRBV18
CASSRAPRGSLAGVTDTQYF
>TRBJ1-2|14|once|TRBV5-4
CASSLARQVYGYTF
>TRBJ1-2|14|NA|TRBV6-2/TRBV6-3
CASSWTGSDYGYTF
>TRBJ2-7|13|NA|TRBV29-1
CSVLGLAQYEQYF
>TRBJ2-7|16|NA|TRBV27
CASSPLGGGDSYEQYF
>TRBJ1-2|12|once|TRBV28
CASGGLTVGYTF
>TRBJ2-4|13|NA|TRBV28
CASSPPGLDIQYF
>TRBJ1-4|11|NA|TRBV20-1
CSANLDEKLFF
>TRBJ2-5|16|NA|TRBV5-6
CASSLAPAGGRETQYF
>TRBJ2-3|15|NA|TRBV13
CASSLRADPTDTQYF
>TRBJ1-1|14|NA|TRBV2
CASSLGGRGTEAFF